Presented here are 8 T cell receptor beta chains from one specimen sequenced in a study of T cell clonality in common variable immunodeficiency. Here immunoSEQ multiplex PCR was the method, and the copy in TCRdb shows in-frame clones only, minus some. This sample comprises approximately 42,000 clones, none seen once only. The sequenced material came from peripheral blood mononuclear cells. The receptors come from a person between 18 and 70 years old in good health.

This clone was recorded many times. The CDR3 goes on 3 residues after the read ends, and that part is filled in from the germline J gene. V gene TRBV19 combines with J gene TRBJ2-5, with D tentatively TRBD1 or TRBD2 (5 bases each). V shed 9 bases and J shed 4 bases, with 18 bases lying between them. The length of the CDR3 is 14 residues. Germline-derived CDR1 and CDR2 are LNHDA and SQIVND (reference sequence). CDR3 bases read: TGTGCCAGCCGAGATAAGGGGAGAGGAGAGACC. The encoded protein is CASRDKGRGET. The CDR3 in its entirety is CASRDKGRGETQYF.

This clone has ten or more counts. CDR3 DNA, as far as it was read: TGTGCCAGCAGGGGTACAGGGGGCAGCTCCTACGAG. Amino acids: CASRGTGGSSYE. The whole CDR3 protein reads CASRGTGGSSYEQYF. The chain links TRBV28 to TRBJ2-7; 9 bases are shared with TRBD1. The read gets to within 3 residues of the CDR3 end, and the germline J gene fills in the rest. Looked up from germline, CDR1 is MDHEN and CDR2 is SYDVKM. The CDR3 covers 15 residues. With 6 bases clipped from V and 0 bases from J, the junction kept 6 bases outside the gene matches.

This clone was counted many times. The CDR3 goes on 3 residues after the read ends, and that part is filled in from the germline J gene. The gene calls are TRBV5-6 and TRBJ1-1, with TRBD1 as a possible D gene (6 bases). The CDR3 has 14 residues. CDR1 SGHDT and CDR2 YYEEEE come from the germline V gene. V was clipped by 5 bases and J by 3 bases, with 14 bases between them. The sequenced CDR3 bases are TGTGCCAGCAGTTCCCAGGGGTGGGACACTGAA. This codes for CASSSQGWDTE. In full, the CDR3 reads CASSSQGWDTEAFF.

This clone was counted a few times. Germline and junction disagree at one end, which may indicate a read error. The read finishes 3 residues shy of the CDR3 end, and the germline J gene is used to complete it. V gene TRBV7-9 combines with J gene TRBJ1-5; 9 bases line up with TRBD1. This CDR3 has 14 residues. Looked up from germline, CDR1 is SEHNR and CDR2 is FQNEAQ (reference sequence). Partial CDR3 DNA: TGTCCCAGCAGCTCCGGGACAGGGTCAGAGCCC. This translates into CPSSSGTGSEP. Given in full, the CDR3 is CPSSSGTGSEPQHF.

This clone was detected many times. The read terminates 3 residues before the CDR3 end, so the remaining end is supplied by the germline J gene. V is TRBV20-1 and J is TRBJ2-1; tentative D call: TRBD2 (6 bases). Per the germline V gene, CDR1 is DFQATT and CDR2 is SNEGSKA (reference sequence). CDR3 length equals 14 residues. Here the CDR3 reads CIPSGGNSYNEQFF. Incomplete CDR3 DNA: TGCATCCCCTCCGGCGGGAATTCCTACAATGAG.

Ten or more counts support this clone. The read gets to within 3 residues of the CDR3 end, and the germline J gene fills in the rest. The gene calls are TRBV5-5 and TRBJ2-7, with D possibly being TRBD1 (5 bases). This CDR3 comprises 14 residues. Germline V gives CDR1 SGHKS, CDR2 YYEKEE (reference sequence). Deletions cut 1 base from V and 2 bases from J, with 10 bases between. The CDR3 region is CASSLTRTPYEQYF. CDR3 DNA (partial): TGTGCCAGCAGCTTGACTCGGACACCCTACGAG.

The sample holds many counts of this clone. The observed sequence ends 3 residues before the CDR3 terminus, with the missing tail filled in from the germline J gene. The V and J genes are TRBV29-1 and TRBJ1-2; 11 bases fit TRBD1. This CDR3 region has 12 residues. CDR1 and CDR2 from the germline V gene are SQVTM and ANQGSEA. CDR3 DNA, as far as it was read: TGCAGCGGGACAGGGGGCGCGGGGGGC. It codes for CSGTGGAGG. The whole CDR3 protein reads CSGTGGAGGYTF.

This clone has at least ten counts. The read finishes 3 residues shy of the CDR3 end, and the germline J gene is used to complete it. The chain combines TRBV5-5 with TRBJ2-1, with 10 bases lining up with TRBD2. Per the germline V gene, CDR1 is SGHKS and CDR2 is YYEKEE (reference sequence). This CDR3 is built from 15 residues. Unmatched junction bases numbered 5, after V lost 2 bases and J lost 6 bases. Partial CDR3 DNA: TGTGCCAGCAGCTTTCTAGCGGGAGCATTCAATGAG. It codes for CASSFLAGAFNE. The CDR3 in its entirety is CASSFLAGAFNEQFF. Complete variable domain (other parts from reference TRBV5-5 and TRBJ2-1): DAGVTQSPTHLIKTRGQQVTLRCSPISGHKSVSWYQQVLGQGPQFIFQYYEKEERGRGNFPDRFSARQFPNYSSELNVNALLLGDSALYLCASSFLAGAFNEQFFGPGTRLTVL.